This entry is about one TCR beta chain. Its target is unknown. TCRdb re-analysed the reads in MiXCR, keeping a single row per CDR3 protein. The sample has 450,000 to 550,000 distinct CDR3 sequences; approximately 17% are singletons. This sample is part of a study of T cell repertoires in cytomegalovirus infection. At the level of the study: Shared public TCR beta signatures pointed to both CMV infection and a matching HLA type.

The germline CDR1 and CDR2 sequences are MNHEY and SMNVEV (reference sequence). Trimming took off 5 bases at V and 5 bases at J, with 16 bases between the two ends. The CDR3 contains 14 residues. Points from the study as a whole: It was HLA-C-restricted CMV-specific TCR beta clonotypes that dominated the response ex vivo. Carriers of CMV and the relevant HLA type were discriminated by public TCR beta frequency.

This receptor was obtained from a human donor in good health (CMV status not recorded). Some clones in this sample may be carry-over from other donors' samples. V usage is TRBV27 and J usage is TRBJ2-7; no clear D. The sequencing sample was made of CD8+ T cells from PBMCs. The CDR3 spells CASSPRVGPHEQYF. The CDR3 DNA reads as TGTGCCAGCAGTCCTCGGGTAGGTCCCCACGAGCAGTACTTC.